The sequence of this T cell receptor (beta chain) was determined in a study of blood T cell repertoires in COVID-19. As for the study in general: PBMCs, B-cell-depleted T cells, or T cells provided the cDNA or gDNA that made up the material.

The CDR3 spans 15 residues. The V gene's germline CDR1 is SNHLY and CDR2 FYNNEI. Trimming left V 4 bases short and J 1 base short, with 11 bases between. Original data processing: Nucleated cell number was recorded as an estimate derived from reference gene primer amplification. This table comes from immunoSEQ multiplex PCR, and its TCRdb copy is limited to in-frame clones, with some not included. V and J calls and clone size are as listed in that table; D and trimming were resolved from the DNA. The data contain approximately 72,000 clones, around four fifths of them singletons. The clonotype originates from an elderly woman with acute or convalescent COVID-19. The specimen was peripheral blood. The rearrangement links TRBV2 to TRBJ1-5; D is unresolved. The chain's CDR3 is CASSAGLESNQPQHF. The CDR3 coding sequence is TGTGCCAGCAGTGCGGGATTAGAAAGCAATCAGCCCCAGCATTTT.